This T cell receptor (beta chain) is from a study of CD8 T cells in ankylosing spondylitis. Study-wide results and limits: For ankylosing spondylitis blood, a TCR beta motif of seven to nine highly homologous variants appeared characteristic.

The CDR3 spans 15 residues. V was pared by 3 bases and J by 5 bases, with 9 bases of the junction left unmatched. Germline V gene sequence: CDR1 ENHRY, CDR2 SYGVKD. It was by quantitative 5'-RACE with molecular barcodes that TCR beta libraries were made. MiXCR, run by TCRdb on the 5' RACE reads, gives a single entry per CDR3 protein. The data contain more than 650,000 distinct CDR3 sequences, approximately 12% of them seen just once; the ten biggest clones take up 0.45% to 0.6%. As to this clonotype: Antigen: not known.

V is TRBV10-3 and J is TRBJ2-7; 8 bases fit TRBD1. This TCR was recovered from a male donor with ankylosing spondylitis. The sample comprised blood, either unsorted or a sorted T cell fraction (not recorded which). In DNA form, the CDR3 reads TGTGCCATCAGTGACACCGGACAGGGTATCCACGAGCAGTACTTC. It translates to CAISDTGQGIHEQYF.